The present TCR beta chain was sequenced within a study of shared clonotypes between healthy human individuals. The CDR3 loop spans 13 amino acids. Trimming at V came to 4 bases and at J to 4 bases, leaving 4 bases not matched to a gene. CDR1 is SGHRS, CDR2 YFSETQ, per germline. General study results and limits: A handful of donors showed sharing of around 5.3% of naive CD4 clonotypes. Naive subsets tended to show greater estimated richness than memory subsets. Tissue TCR repertoires likely differ from these blood-only repertoires.

Profiled with immunoSEQ multiplex PCR; TCRdb holds only in-frame clones, not every one. The sample records 550,000 to 850,000 clones, about 74% being singletons. Turning to this clone: The target antigen is unknown.

The receptor was isolated from a woman in her 30s in good health. What was sequenced was memory CD4+ T cells sorted from blood. Subset: CD45RA-negative fraction. This chain uses TRBV5-1 with TRBJ1-1, with 7 bases that match TRBD1. The CDR3 sequence is CASSRGQSTEAFF. CDR3 in DNA: TGCGCCAGCAGCAGGGGGCAGAGCACTGAAGCTTTCTTT.